This T cell receptor beta chain was sequenced for a study of PD-1 blockade in classical Hodgkin lymphoma. Overall study results and limits: A significant rise in TCR diversity by C4D1 was seen for CD4+ but not CD8+ cells. After ASCT, patients who started nivolumab under 1 year later were excluded. Healthy donors were reported to have higher baseline TCR diversity than newly diagnosed patients.

The V gene's germline CDR1 is SGHDT and CDR2 YYEEEE. J lost 8 bases, V lost 0 bases, and 9 bases had no gene match. The CDR3 runs 16 residues. This clone has more than one count but fewer than ten. No antigen is known for it. TCRdb's copy holds only in-frame clones and misses some; the assay was immunoSEQ multiplex PCR. This sample has over 80,000 clones, with roughly 90% found just once. Every patient experienced relapse after autologous stem cell transplantation, and brentuximab vedotin exposure varied. The genes are TRBV5-6 and TRBJ1-2; 11 positions match TRBD1. The sequencing used peripheral blood mononuclear cells (PBMCs), collected at baseline. This receptor was obtained from a human donor with classical Hodgkin lymphoma. CDR3 in amino acids: CASSLAPGQGAWGYTF. The CDR3 bases are TGTGCCAGCAGCTTGGCGCCTGGACAGGGGGCTTGGGGCTACACCTTC.